This record concerns one TCR beta chain sequence. No antigen is known for it. V trimming: 2 bases; J trimming: 4 bases; junction bases outside the gene matches: 12. This CDR3 is built from 16 residues. Germline V gene data show CDR1 as GTSNPN and CDR2 as SVGIG (reference sequence). The data belong to a study of cytomegalovirus exposure and HLA in healthy donors. Researchers ran the PCR with 60 Vbeta and 13 Jbeta primers. Using immunoSEQ multiplex PCR, the repertoire was profiled, and TCRdb retains in-frame clones only, with some absent. The sample lists 60,000 to 70,000 clones; roughly 77% were seen once. Study-level results: V- and J-gene trimming of TCR beta was linked (in a later analysis) to a missense DCLRE1C variant.

The sample comprised PBMCs. The source is a woman in her twenties or thirties in good health and CMV-seronegative. This sequence joins TRBV30 and TRBJ2-7, with 9 bases aligning to TRBD2. This chain's CDR3 is CAWSPGSLAGIYEQYF. In DNA, the CDR3 is TGTGCCTGGAGTCCAGGATCACTAGCGGGCATTTACGAGCAGTACTTC. Using reference TRBV30 and TRBJ2-7 for the parts outside the CDR3, the full variable domain is SQTIHQWPATLVQPVGSPLSLECTVEGTSNPNLYWYRQAAGRGLQLLFYSVGIGQISSEVPQNLSASRPQDRQFILSSKKLLLSDSGFYLCAWSPGSLAGIYEQYFGPGTRLTVT.